The 23 T cell receptor beta chains in this list originate from one sample, sequenced in a study of shared clonotypes between healthy human individuals (dated by TCRdb to 2018 to 2020). Library generation was performed with the immunoSEQ multiplex PCR assay. Imported from immuneACCESS, the table was reduced by TCRdb to in-frame sequences with V and J called. These copies leave out some clones; in studies compared against another copy, an unresolved V gene accounts for under half, and the cause of the remainder is not known. A total of roughly 510,000 clones appear in this sample, roughly 79% of them only once. Of the sample, about 12% falls within the top ten clones. Sequenced input: PBMCs. The receptors shown here come from a woman aged 40 to 49 in good health. Some clones in this sample may be carry-over from other donors' samples.

The chain has TRBV27 and TRBJ2-7; D call uncertain. CDR3 size: 14 residues. The germline V gene encodes CDR1 MNHEY and CDR2 SMNVEV (reference sequence). The V gene lost 1 base and the J gene lost 3 bases, with 10 bases spanning the gap. The CDR3 DNA reads as TGTGCCAGCAGTTTATTTGGCAGCCTCTACGAGCAGTACTTC. Translated: CASSLFGSLYEQYF.

V gene TRBV6-1 combines with J gene TRBJ1-5, with D perhaps matching TRBD1 (6 bases). The CDR3 loop spans 13 amino acids. CDR1 MNHNS and CDR2 SASEGT come from the germline V gene. Trimming shortened V by 4 bases and J by 6 bases, and 10 bases separated the two germline ends. CDR3: CASSVQGGQPQHF. For the CDR3, the DNA is TGTGCCAGCAGTGTACAGGGCGGTCAGCCCCAGCATTTT.

As regards this clone: Within the sample, other DNA sequences also encode this same CDR3. V and J are TRBV7-3 and TRBJ2-7; 7 bases align to TRBD1. Germline trimming cut 5 bases from V and 4 bases from J; bases unmatched to any gene: 5. Germline V gene lookup returns CDR1 SGHTA and CDR2 FQGTGA. CDR3 length: 13 amino acids. CDR3 DNA sequence: TGTGCCAGCAGCCTAGGGACAGAATACGAGCAGTACTTC. Translating it yields CASSLGTEYEQYF. The whole variable domain, filled in from reference TRBV7-3 and TRBJ2-7, reads GAGVSQTPSNKVTEKGKYVELRCDPISGHTALYWYRQSLGQGPEFLIYFQGTGAADDSGLPNDRFFAVRPEGSVSTLKIQRTERGDSAVYLCASSLGTEYEQYFGPGTRLTVT.

This clone was observed a few times. Other nucleotide sequences from this sample produce the same CDR3. The chain employs TRBV14 and TRBJ1-1; D is perhaps TRBD1 (5 bases). CDR1 is SGHDN and CDR2 is FVKESK in the germline V gene. There are 13 residues in the CDR3. V was clipped by 1 base and J by 10 bases, with 13 bases between them. CDR3 region: CASSQVRTSRAFF. CDR3 bases: TGTGCCAGCAGCCAAGTTAGGACATCAAGAGCTTTCTTT. Complete variable domain (other parts from reference TRBV14 and TRBJ1-1): EAGVTQFPSHSVIEKGQTVTLRCDPISGHDNLYWYRRVMGKEIKFLLHFVKESKQDESGMPNNRFLAERTGGTYSTLKVQPAELEDSGVYFCASSQVRTSRAFFGQGTRLTVV.

The genes are TRBV11-2 and TRBJ2-7, with D hard to call. This CDR3 spans 15 amino acids. CDR1 and CDR2 from the germline V gene are SGHAT and FQNNGV. V lost 1 base and J 2 bases, leaving 12 bases between the germline ends. CDR3 coding DNA: TGTGCCAGCAGCTTAGTTCCCCAGCAGACCTACGAGCAGTACTTC. Amino acids: CASSLVPQQTYEQYF.

This clone was counted between two and nine times. This chain uses TRBV7-2 with TRBJ1-1; the D gene is possibly TRBD1 (6 bases). Trimming cost V 4 bases and J 8 bases, with 11 bases left between them. The CDR3 sequence is 12 residues long. Germline values: CDR1 SGHTA, CDR2 FQGNSA. The CDR3 coding sequence is TGTGCCAGCAGCTCACCCGGGACAGAAGCTTTCTTT. This encodes CASSSPGTEAFF. The full variable domain, completed using reference TRBV7-2 and TRBJ1-1, is GAGVSQSPSNKVTEKGKDVELRCDPISGHTALYWYRQSLGQGLEFLIYFQGNSAPDKSGLPSDRFSAERTGGSVSTLTIQRTQQEDSAVYLCASSSPGTEAFFGQGTRLTVV.

This clone has more than one count but fewer than ten. This chain connects TRBV6-5 to TRBJ2-7; tentative D call: TRBD1 (6 bases). The CDR3 runs to 14 residues. Germline values: CDR1 MNHEY, CDR2 SVGAGI. V lost 2 bases, J lost 3 bases, and 11 bases lay in between. The CDR3 DNA follows: TGTGCCAGCAGTTACCTGGGACACCACTACGAGCAGTACTTC. This translates into CASSYLGHHYEQYF.

This sequence joins TRBV28 and TRBJ1-4, with D possibly matching TRBD1 (5 bases). The CDR3 contains 15 residues. V was trimmed by 4 bases and J by 3 bases, leaving 12 bases between them. Per germline, CDR1 MDHEN and CDR2 SYDVKM. The CDR3 coding sequence is TGTGCCAGCAGTTCAGACAGATCCGCTAATGAAAAACTGTTTTTT. This gives the protein CASSSDRSANEKLFF.

The chain is built from TRBV4-1 and TRBJ2-7, with 12 bases that match TRBD1. Unmatched junction bases numbered 6, after V lost 3 bases and J lost 6 bases. CDR1 is MGHRA and CDR2 is YSYEKL in the germline V gene. The CDR3 loop spans 15 amino acids. The CDR3 region is CASSHIGTGGSEQYF. The CDR3 DNA sequence: TGCGCCAGCAGCCATATTGGGACAGGGGGCAGCGAGCAGTACTTC.

As for this clone: Being one base from a much bigger clone, this may be a read error. The rearrangement uses TRBV7-9 and TRBJ2-2; 9 nucleotides match TRBD1. Losses at the gene ends were 4 bases for V and 0 bases for J; bases not matched to a gene: 0. Germline-derived CDR1 and CDR2 are SEHNR and FQNEAQ (reference sequence). This CDR3 comprises 15 residues. The CDR3 is CASSWDRANTGELFF. CDR3 nucleotide sequence: TGTGCCAGCAGCTGGGACAGGGCGAACACCGGGGAGCTGTTTTTT.

The J gene is TRBJ2-1, the V gene TRBV18, with 8 bases identical to TRBD2. The CDR3 runs to 15 residues. V dropped 6 bases and J dropped 5; count of bases not matched to a gene: 9. Looked up from germline, CDR1 is KGHSH and CDR2 is LQKENI. The CDR3, as DNA: TGTGCCAGCTCGCCGACTAGCGCGAGAGACAATGAGCAGTTCTTC. This encodes CASSPTSARDNEQFF.

This chain connects TRBV11-2 to TRBJ1-1; D perhaps matches TRBD1 (6 bases). Germline CDR1 and CDR2: SGHAT and FQNNGV. V was clipped by 0 bases and J by 1 base, with 9 bases between them. The CDR3 has 15 amino acids. The CDR3 loop reads CASSLERGRNTEAFF. The CDR3 nucleotides are TGTGCCAGCAGCTTAGAGAGGGGGAGGAACACTGAAGCTTTCTTT.

As concerns this clone: Within the sample, other DNA sequences also encode this same CDR3. The chain employs TRBV10-3 and TRBJ1-1, with no clear D. V was trimmed by 0 bases and J by 5 bases, leaving 7 bases between them. Germline-derived CDR1 and CDR2 are ENHRY and SYGVKD. The length of the CDR3 is 13 residues. The CDR3 spells CAISESTGTEAFF. As DNA, the CDR3 is TGTGCCATCAGTGAGTCAACGGGGACTGAAGCTTTCTTT.

As regards this clone: The sample carries other DNA sequences with the same CDR3. The V and J genes are TRBV7-2 and TRBJ2-5; perhaps TRBD2 as D (7 bases). V was shortened by 5 bases and J by 5 bases, with 12 bases between the two germline ends. This CDR3 spans 13 amino acids. The germline gives CDR1 SGHTA, CDR2 FQGNSA. CDR3 nucleotides: TGTGCCAGCAGCAGGGGGGGTGAGGAGACCCAGTACTTC. Protein sequence: CASSRGGEETQYF.

The gene calls are TRBV10-2 and TRBJ2-2; D is ambiguous. The CDR3 has 14 residues. V was clipped by 7 bases and J by 0 bases, with 9 bases between them. CDR1 is WSHSY and CDR2 is SAAADI in the germline V gene. CDR3 DNA sequence: TGCGCCAGCATCGTGGGCTCGAACACCGGGGAGCTGTTTTTT. The encoded protein is CASIVGSNTGELFF.

The chain uses TRBV7-8 and TRBJ1-5; TRBD1 agrees at 10 bases. Germline V gene data show CDR1 as SGHVS and CDR2 as FQNEAQ. The CDR3 sequence is 15 residues long. J lost 2 bases, V lost 5 bases, and 3 bases had no gene match. The DNA of the CDR3 is TGTGCCAGCAGCCCGACAGGGGGCCGCAATCAGCCCCAGCATTTT. It specifies CASSPTGGRNQPQHF.

V is TRBV5-6 and J is TRBJ2-5; no reliable D call. Germline loops: CDR1 SGHDT, CDR2 YYEEEE. The CDR3 length is 13 residues. V lost 4 bases, J lost 0 bases, and 7 bases lay in between. DNA of the CDR3: TGTGCCAGCAGCCCTGACAACCAAGAGACCCAGTACTTC. It specifies CASSPDNQETQYF.

A few counts support this clone. The chain uses TRBV6-1 and TRBJ2-1; TRBD2 aligns across 7 bases. J lost 5 bases, V lost 6 bases, and 4 bases had no gene match. There are 13 residues in the CDR3. Germline lookup yields CDR1 MNHNS and CDR2 SASEGT. The CDR3 nucleotides read TGTGCCAGCAGAATAACTAGCGACAATGAGCAGTTCTTC. Residues: CASRITSDNEQFF.

The CDR3 nucleotides are TGTGCCAGCAGCGAAAGGACTAGCGGGAGCAATGAGCAGTTCTTC. This encodes CASSERTSGSNEQFF. This rearrangement joins TRBV7-9 to TRBJ2-1; 13 bases match TRBD2. From germline, CDR1 is SEHNR and CDR2 FQNEAQ (reference sequence). Trimming removed 5 bases from V and 6 bases from J; junction bases left unmatched: 4. CDR3 size: 15 residues.

The chain recombines TRBV19 with TRBJ2-4, with D hard to call. The CDR3 has 14 amino acids. Germline assignment: CDR1 LNHDA and CDR2 SQIVND (reference sequence). V was trimmed by 1 base and J by 9 bases, leaving 13 bases between them. The CDR3 DNA reads as TGTGCCAGTAGTATAGCCCCCGGGCTTGGCATTCAGTACTTC. This gives the protein CASSIAPGLGIQYF.

The V gene is TRBV15, the J gene TRBJ2-3, with 8 bases aligning to TRBD1. The germline V gene has CDR1 LNHNV and CDR2 YYDKDF (reference sequence). Trimming removed 3 bases from V and 2 bases from J; junction bases left unmatched: 1. The CDR3 covers 14 residues. Here the CDR3 reads CATSRDRVTDTQYF. The CDR3, as DNA: TGTGCCACCAGCAGGGACAGGGTCACAGATACGCAGTATTTT.

V is TRBV2 and J is TRBJ2-3; 11 bases fit TRBD2. V shed 6 bases, J shed 0 bases, and the junction held 5 bases outside the gene matches. Germline V gene sequence: CDR1 SNHLY, CDR2 FYNNEI. The CDR3 contains 16 residues. CDR3: CASRKGLAASTDTQYF. The CDR3 coding sequence is TGTGCCAGCAGGAAGGGACTAGCGGCTAGCACAGATACGCAGTATTTT.

This chain links TRBV11-2 with TRBJ2-5; 8 bases agree with TRBD2. The J call may be in error: the DNA end matches TRBJ2-7 better. Germline CDR1 and CDR2: SGHAT and FQNNGV. The CDR3 extends over 14 amino acids. CDR3 DNA sequence: TGTGCCAGCAGCCCCGGACTAGCAAGCTACGAGCAGTACTTC. Protein product: CASSPGLASYEQYF.